This is a list of T cell receptor beta chains from one sample in a study of blood T cells in healthy people across ages. TCRdb re-called the 5' RACE reads with MiXCR, one entry per CDR3 protein. Of over 1.5 million distinct CDR3 sequences listed, around half are singletons. Sequencing input: blood. The receptors here all came from a woman aged 40 to 50 in good health. CDR3s include the opening cysteine and the closing phenylalanine or tryptophan. The D gene is left open where the match is weak. Only part of the rows carry a size: once, few, many, or a class if the clone is expanded.

j_call v_call d_call clone_size cdr3_aa cdr3_nt
TRBJ2-1 TRBV5-1 - - CASSLEDSVTVYNEQFF TGCGCCAGCAGCTTGGAGGATTCGGTGACGGTTTACAATGAGCAGTTCTTC
TRBJ2-4 TRBV20-1 - - CSARGFLRRQYF TGCAGTGCTAGAGGTTTCCTCAGGCGCCAGTACTTC
TRBJ1-5 TRBV10-3 - - CAISESLGRLHNQPQHF TGTGCCATCAGTGAGTCCCTCGGGCGGTTGCACAATCAGCCCCAGCATTTT
TRBJ2-7 TRBV20-1 - few CSATPFDSVLYEQYF TGCAGTGCTACCCCCTTCGACAGTGTACTATACGAGCAGTACTTC
TRBJ1-2 TRBV9 - - CASSEGRDYGYTF TGTGCCAGCAGCGAGGGACGGGATTATGGCTACACCTTC
TRBJ2-1 TRBV27 TRBD2 few CASSLGLASTNEQFF TGTGCCAGCAGCCTGGGACTAGCGAGTACGAATGAGCAGTTCTTC
TRBJ2-4 TRBV5-1 - - CASTPGEKENIQYF TGCGCCAGCACTCCAGGGGAGAAAGAAAACATTCAGTACTTC
TRBJ2-5 TRBV7-9 - many CASSLAQGETQYF TGTGCCAGCAGCTTAGCCCAGGGGGAGACCCAGTACTTC
TRBJ2-3 TRBV12-3/TRBV12-4 - - CASFLWGIDTQYF -
TRBJ2-7 TRBV20-1 - few CSAQPQGSPYEQYF TGCAGTGCTCAACCGCAGGGCTCCCCATACGAGCAGTACTTC
TRBJ2-6 TRBV5-5 - - CASKGREGTGANVLTF TGTGCCAGCAAGGGCAGGGAAGGTACTGGGGCCAACGTCCTGACTTTC
TRBJ2-3 TRBV15 - - CATSLNTDTQYF TGTGCCACCAGCTTAAACACAGATACGCAGTATTTT
TRBJ2-1 TRBV5-6 TRBD1 - CASSAGTVFEQFF TGTGCCAGCAGCGCCGGGACAGTTTTCGAGCAGTTCTTC
TRBJ1-2 TRBV7-2 TRBD1 - CASSSPAGGVSGYTF TGTGCCAGCAGCTCCCCCGCAGGGGGCGTATCTGGCTACACCTTC
TRBJ2-3 TRBV19 - - CARRGIGDLTDTQYF TGTGCCCGTAGGGGAATAGGGGATCTCACAGATACGCAGTATTTT
TRBJ2-5 TRBV6-5 - - CASSYSGFSWSSGQETQYF TGTGCCAGCAGTTACTCTGGCTTCTCTTGGTCATCGGGGCAAGAGACCCAGTACTTC
TRBJ2-1 TRBV4-1 - - CASSRIGGEQFF TGCGCCAGCAGCCGGATCGGCGGTGAGCAGTTCTTC
TRBJ1-2 TRBV15 TRBD1 - CATSRGPPGQEGYTF TGTGCCACCAGCAGAGGCCCCCCGGGACAGGAAGGCTACACCTTC
TRBJ2-1 TRBV7-2 TRBD2 - CASRPNGGNEQFF TGTGCCAGCAGACCAAACGGGGGGAATGAGCAGTTCTTC
TRBJ2-1 TRBV2 TRBD1 once CASGGWTGCEQFF TGTGCCAGCGGCGGCTGGACAGGGTGTGAGCAGTTCTTC
TRBJ1-1 TRBV5-1 - few CASSKGPSNTEAFF TGCGCCAGCAGCAAGGGACCCTCGAACACTGAAGCTTTCTTT
TRBJ2-5 TRBV28 - once CASSLDFERGGWEQYF TGTGCCAGCAGTTTAGATTTTGAGAGAGGGGGTTGGGAGCAGTACTTC
TRBJ1-2 TRBV12-3/TRBV12-4 - - CASSEVLNYGYTF TGTGCCAGCAGTGAGGTGCTTAACTATGGCTACACCTTC
TRBJ1-5 TRBV2 - - CASIPGSGQPQHF TGTGCCAGCATTCCCGGAAGTGGGCAGCCCCAGCATTTT
TRBJ2-1 TRBV9 TRBD2 - CASSVATGAGGPVEQFF TGTGCCAGCAGCGTAGCTACAGGGGCGGGGGGGCCGGTTGAGCAGTTCTTC
TRBJ2-7 TRBV6-2/TRBV6-3 - - CASSYFGAGEQYF TGTGCCAGCAGTTACTTCGGGGCAGGGGAGCAGTACTTC
TRBJ2-3 TRBV24-1 - few CATSDPFDREADTQYF TGTGCCACCAGTGACCCTTTCGACAGGGAGGCAGATACGCAGTATTTT
TRBJ2-5 TRBV5-1 TRBD1 - CASSPGTGTGLQYF TGCGCCAGCAGCCCGGGGACAGGTACCGGGCTACAGTACTTC
TRBJ2-7 TRBV7-2 - - CASSLAPNPYDEQYF TGTGCCAGCAGCTTAGCGCCCAATCCCTACGACGAGCAGTACTTC
TRBJ2-3 TRBV9 - - CASSVGLIADTQYF TGTGCCAGCAGCGTAGGGCTCATCGCGGATACGCAGTATTTT
TRBJ1-1 TRBV4-1 TRBD1 - CASSQERGTGTLNTEAFF TGCGCCAGCAGCCAAGAGAGAGGGACAGGGACCCTGAACACTGAAGCTTTCTTT
TRBJ1-2 TRBV7-2 - - CASSQAGPYGYTF TGTGCCAGCAGCCAAGCGGGGCCCTATGGCTACACCTTC
TRBJ1-2 TRBV28 - once CASRPSVWGDGYTF TGTGCCAGCAGACCCTCCGTGTGGGGAGATGGCTACACCTTC
TRBJ2-6 TRBV20-1 - few CSATTGAGANVLTF TGCAGTGCCACAACTGGGGCTGGGGCCAACGTCCTGACTTTC
TRBJ1-5 TRBV20-1 - - CSARLESDQPQHF TGCAGTGCCCGTCTTGAGAGCGATCAGCCCCAGCATTTT
TRBJ2-1 TRBV7-2 - - CASLGSNEQFF TGTGCCAGCCTTGGGTCGAATGAGCAGTTCTTC
TRBJ2-7 TRBV10-3 - few CAIKKPPRDEQYF TGTGCCATTAAGAAACCCCCCAGGGACGAGCAGTACTTC
TRBJ2-5 TRBV29-1 TRBD1 - CSLAGGTGNKETQYF TGCAGCCTCGCCGGTGGGACAGGGAACAAAGAGACCCAGTACTTC
TRBJ2-7 TRBV7-9 - - CASSGAKGVSYEQYF TGTGCCAGCAGCGGAGCTAAGGGGGTATCCTACGAGCAGTACTTC
TRBJ2-7 TRBV4-1 - - CASSQDLYFYEQYF TGCGCCAGCAGCCAAGACCTCTACTTTTACGAGCAGTACTTC
TRBJ2-3 TRBV5-1 TRBD2 - CASNQRGPTDTQYF TGCGCCAGCAATCAGCGGGGACCCACAGATACGCAGTATTTT
TRBJ1-2 TRBV3-1 - - CASSLGHGPNYGYTF TGTGCCAGCAGCCTCGGACACGGCCCTAACTATGGCTACACCTTC
TRBJ1-4 TRBV4-2 - - CASSQAPIPTTGSNEKLFF TGTGCCAGCAGCCAGGCTCCGATACCTACGACAGGTTCTAATGAAAAACTGTTTTTT
TRBJ2-5 TRBV7-9 - - CASSLASVRDKDETQYF TGTGCCAGCAGCTTAGCCTCGGTCAGAGATAAAGACGAGACCCAGTACTTC
TRBJ2-3 TRBV6-5 TRBD2 few CASSSWTSNTDTQYF TGTGCCAGCAGTTCCTGGACTAGCAACACAGATACGCAGTATTTT
TRBJ2-3 TRBV5-6 TRBD1 - CASSWRTGWGTDTQYF TGTGCCAGCAGCTGGAGGACAGGGTGGGGCACAGATACGCAGTATTTT
TRBJ2-7 TRBV15 - - CATSRDKGRAYEQYF TGTGCCACCAGCAGAGATAAGGGCAGAGCCTACGAGCAGTACTTC
TRBJ2-5 TRBV29-1 - - CSVEGLETQYF TGCAGCGTTGAAGGCCTAGAGACCCAGTACTTC
TRBJ2-3 TRBV3-1 - - CASSQEGRAGTDTQYF TGTGCCAGCAGCCAAGAGGGCAGGGCGGGCACAGATACGCAGTATTTT
TRBJ2-1 TRBV14 TRBD2 - CASSLQGGLAGSDEQFF TGTGCCAGCAGCCTACAAGGGGGCCTAGCGGGGTCAGATGAGCAGTTCTTC
TRBJ2-1 TRBV6-5 TRBD1 once CASSRDRGPHNEQFF TGTGCCAGCAGTAGAGACAGGGGGCCCCACAATGAGCAGTTCTTC
TRBJ2-5 TRBV28 - - CASSFYFGPETQYF TGTGCCAGCAGTTTCTACTTCGGACCAGAGACCCAGTACTTC
TRBJ1-2 TRBV6-2/TRBV6-3 - - CASSNGDTSAGGYTF TGTGCCAGCAGTAATGGTGACACGAGTGCCGGAGGCTACACCTTC
TRBJ1-6 TRBV6-5 TRBD1 - CASSYTDRASYNSPLHF TGTGCCAGCAGTTATACTGACAGGGCGTCCTATAATTCACCCCTCCACTTT